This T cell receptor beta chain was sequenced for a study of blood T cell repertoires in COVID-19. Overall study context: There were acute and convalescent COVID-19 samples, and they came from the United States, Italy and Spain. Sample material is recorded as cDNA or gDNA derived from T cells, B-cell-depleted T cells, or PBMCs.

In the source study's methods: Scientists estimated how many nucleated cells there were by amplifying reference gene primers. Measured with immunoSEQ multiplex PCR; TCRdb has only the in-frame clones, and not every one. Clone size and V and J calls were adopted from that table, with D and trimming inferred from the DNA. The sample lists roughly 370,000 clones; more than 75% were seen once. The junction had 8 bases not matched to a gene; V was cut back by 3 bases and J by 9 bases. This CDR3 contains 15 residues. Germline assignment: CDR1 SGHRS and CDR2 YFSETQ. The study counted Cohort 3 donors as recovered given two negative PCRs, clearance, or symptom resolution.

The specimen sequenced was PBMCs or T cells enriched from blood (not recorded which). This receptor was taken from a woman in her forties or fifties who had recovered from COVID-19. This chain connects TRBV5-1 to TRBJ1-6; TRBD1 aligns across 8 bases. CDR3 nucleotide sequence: TGCGCCAGCAGCTCGGGGGGACAGGCGGGTTCACCCCTCCACTTT. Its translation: CASSSGGQAGSPLHF.